The clone carrying this T cell receptor (beta chain) has only a few counts. Antigen unknown. One end of the junction does not line up with germline, which may come from a read error. The entry originates in a study of metastatic and nonmetastatic thyroid tumors. In the study overall: Where malignant and benign thyroid patients were concerned, repertoires were compared across blood and tumor or nodule tissue. Study-level points and caveats: Reportedly, malignant thyroid tumors had significantly higher TCR beta diversity than benign nodules, in blood and tumor.

Authors' processing steps: The distant-metastasis classifier for papillary thyroid cancer was built from CDR3 differences across clinicopathological groups. TCRdb re-called clones from the PCR reads using MiXCR. The V and J calls, along with clone size, are taken from TCRdb and not from the paper's own processing. This sample yields over 20,000 clones, of which less than 20% are seen a single time; about 26% belongs to the top ten. The entire patient cohort was treatment-naive prior to thyroid surgery. Sequencing was done on a sample of blood. The clonotype originates from a female donor with papillary thyroid cancer or a benign thyroid nodule (not recorded which). Some clones in this sample may be carry-over from other donors' samples.

The CDR3, as DNA: TGTGCCAGCAACTCCGTGACTAGCGGGGATACACAGTATTTT. This gives the protein CASNSVTSGDTQYF. V is TRBV2 and J is TRBJ2-3, with 11 positions matching TRBD2. CDR3 length: 14 amino acids. The V gene's germline CDR1 is SNHLY and CDR2 FYNNEI.